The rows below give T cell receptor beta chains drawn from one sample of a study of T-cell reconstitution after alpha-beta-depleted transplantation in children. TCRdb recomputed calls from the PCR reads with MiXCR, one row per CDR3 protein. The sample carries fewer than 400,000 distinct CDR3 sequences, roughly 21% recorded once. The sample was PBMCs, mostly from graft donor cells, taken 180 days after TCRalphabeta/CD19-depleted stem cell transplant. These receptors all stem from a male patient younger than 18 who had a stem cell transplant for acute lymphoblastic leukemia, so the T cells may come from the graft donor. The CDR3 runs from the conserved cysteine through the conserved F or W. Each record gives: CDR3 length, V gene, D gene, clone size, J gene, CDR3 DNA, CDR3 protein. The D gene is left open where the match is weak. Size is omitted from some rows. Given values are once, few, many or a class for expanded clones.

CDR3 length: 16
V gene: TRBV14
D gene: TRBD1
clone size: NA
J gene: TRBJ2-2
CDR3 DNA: TGTGCCAGCAGACGTCGGGGACAGGGTGACACCGGGGAGCTGTTTTTT
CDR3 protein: CASRRRGQGDTGELFF

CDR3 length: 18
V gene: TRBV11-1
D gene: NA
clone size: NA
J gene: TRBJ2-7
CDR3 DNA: TGTGCCAGCAGCTTAGGTTTCAGAAGTGGGACAAAAAAGGGAGAGCAGTACTTC
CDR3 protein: CASSLGFRSGTKKGEQYF

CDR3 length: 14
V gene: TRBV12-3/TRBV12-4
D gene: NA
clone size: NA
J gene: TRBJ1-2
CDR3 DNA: TGTGCCAGCACCTGGACGAGGGGGGCGCAGGGCTACACCTTC
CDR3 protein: CASTWTRGAQGYTF

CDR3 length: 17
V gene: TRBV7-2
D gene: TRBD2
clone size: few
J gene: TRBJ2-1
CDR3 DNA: TGTGCCAGCAGCTTAAGAACTAGCGGGAGGGTTTACAATGAGCAGTTCTTC
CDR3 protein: CASSLRTSGRVYNEQFF

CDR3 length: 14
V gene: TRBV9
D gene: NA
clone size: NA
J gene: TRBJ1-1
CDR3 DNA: TGTGCCAGCAGCTCCGGGGCCGGCAACACTGAAGCTTTCTTT
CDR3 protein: CASSSGAGNTEAFF

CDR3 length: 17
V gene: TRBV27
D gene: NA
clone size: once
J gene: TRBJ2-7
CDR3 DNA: TGTGCCAGCAGTTTAACTACGTGGGGCCATAGCTCCTACGAGCAGTACTTC
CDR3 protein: CASSLTTWGHSSYEQYF

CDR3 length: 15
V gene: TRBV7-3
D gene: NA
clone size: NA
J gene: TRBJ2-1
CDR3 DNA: TGTGCCAGCAGCTCCTCTCCGGGAGAAAGAGGTGAGCAGTTCTTC
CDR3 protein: CASSSSPGERGEQFF

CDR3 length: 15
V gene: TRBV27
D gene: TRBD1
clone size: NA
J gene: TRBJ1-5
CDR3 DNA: TGTGCCAGCAGTCGACAGGGTCGACTCAATCAGCCCCAGCATTTT
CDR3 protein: CASSRQGRLNQPQHF

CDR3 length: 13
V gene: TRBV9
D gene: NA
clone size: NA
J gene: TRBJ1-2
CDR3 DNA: TGTGCCAGCAGCGTAACAGGCTTCTATGGCTACACCTTC
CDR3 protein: CASSVTGFYGYTF

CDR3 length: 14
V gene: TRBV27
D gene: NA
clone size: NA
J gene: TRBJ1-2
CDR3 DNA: TGTGCCAGCAGGGACTACAGAGCTAACTATGGCTACACCTTC
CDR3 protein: CASRDYRANYGYTF

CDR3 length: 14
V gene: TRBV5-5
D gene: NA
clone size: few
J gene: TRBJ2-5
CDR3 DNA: TGTGCCAGCAGCTTGGAACAGATCCAAGAGACCCAGTACTTC
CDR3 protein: CASSLEQIQETQYF

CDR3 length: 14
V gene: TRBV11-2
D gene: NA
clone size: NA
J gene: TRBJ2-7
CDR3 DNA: TGTGCCAGCAGCTTCGGGGCTATTTTCTACGAGCAGTACTTC
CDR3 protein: CASSFGAIFYEQYF

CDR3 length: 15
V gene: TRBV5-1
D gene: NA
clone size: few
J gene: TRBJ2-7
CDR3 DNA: TGCGCCAGCAGCTTGGGAGGAGCCTTCCCCTACGAGCAGTACTTC
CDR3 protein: CASSLGGAFPYEQYF

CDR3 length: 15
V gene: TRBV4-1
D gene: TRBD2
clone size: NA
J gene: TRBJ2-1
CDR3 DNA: TGCGCCAGCAGCCTTAGCGGGAGGGCCCTCGATGAGCAGTTCTTC
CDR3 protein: CASSLSGRALDEQFF

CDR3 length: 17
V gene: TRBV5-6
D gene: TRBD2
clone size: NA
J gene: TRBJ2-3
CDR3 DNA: TGTGCCAGCAGCCCCGTACTAGCGGGAGTTGAGGAAGATACGCAGTATTTT
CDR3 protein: CASSPVLAGVEEDTQYF

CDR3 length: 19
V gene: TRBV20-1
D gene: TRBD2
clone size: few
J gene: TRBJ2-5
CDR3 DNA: TGCAGTGCTAGAGATGCTTCGGGGACTAGCGGGAGGCGGACAGAGACCCAGTACTTC
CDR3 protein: CSARDASGTSGRRTETQYF

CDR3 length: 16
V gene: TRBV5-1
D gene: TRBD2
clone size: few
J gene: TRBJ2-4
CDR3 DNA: TGCGCCAGCAGCTTCGGACTAGCGGGAGAGGGGGGCATTCAGTACTTC
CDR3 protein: CASSFGLAGEGGIQYF

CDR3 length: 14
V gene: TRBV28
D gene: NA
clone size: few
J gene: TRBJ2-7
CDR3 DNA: TGTGCCAGCAGCCCTATACTAGGAACCTACGAGCAGTACTTC
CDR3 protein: CASSPILGTYEQYF

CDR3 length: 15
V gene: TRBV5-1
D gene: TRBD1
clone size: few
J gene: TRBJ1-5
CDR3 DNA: TGCGCCAGCAGCTTCGGAGGGGGCCGCAATCAGCCCCAGCATTTT
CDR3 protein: CASSFGGGRNQPQHF

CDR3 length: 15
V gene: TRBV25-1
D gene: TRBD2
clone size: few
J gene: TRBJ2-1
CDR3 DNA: TGTGCCAGCAGTGATTTCACTAGCGGGTACAATGAGCAGTTCTTC
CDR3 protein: CASSDFTSGYNEQFF

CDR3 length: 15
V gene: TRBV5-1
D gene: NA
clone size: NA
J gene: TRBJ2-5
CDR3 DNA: TGCGCCAGCAGCTTGGTTTGGGCGGTTGAAGAGACCCAGTACTTC
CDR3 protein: CASSLVWAVEETQYF

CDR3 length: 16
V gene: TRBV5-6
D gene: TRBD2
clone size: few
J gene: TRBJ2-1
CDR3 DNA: TGTGCCAGCAGCTTTGCTAGCGGTAGCTCCTACAATGAGCAGTTCTTC
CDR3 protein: CASSFASGSSYNEQFF

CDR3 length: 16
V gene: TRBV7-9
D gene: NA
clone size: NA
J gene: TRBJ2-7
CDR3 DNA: TGTGCCAGCAGCGTCTTTAAACAGGTCTCGTCCTACGAGCAGTACTTC
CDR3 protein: CASSVFKQVSSYEQYF

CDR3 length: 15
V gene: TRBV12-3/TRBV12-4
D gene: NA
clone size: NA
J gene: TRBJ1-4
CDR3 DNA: TGTGCCAGCAGTCCTTACATCGGGGGAGATGAAAAACTGTTTTTT
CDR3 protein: CASSPYIGGDEKLFF

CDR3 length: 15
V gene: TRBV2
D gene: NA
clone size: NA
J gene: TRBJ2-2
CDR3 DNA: TGTGCCAGCCGGCATCCGGCGGGGTTATCCGGGGAGCTGTTTTTT
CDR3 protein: CASRHPAGLSGELFF

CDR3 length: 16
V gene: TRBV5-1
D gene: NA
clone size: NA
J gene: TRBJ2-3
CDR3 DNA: TGCGCCAGCAGCTTGGCCGGCGAGTGGAGTACAGATACGCAGTATTTT
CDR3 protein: CASSLAGEWSTDTQYF

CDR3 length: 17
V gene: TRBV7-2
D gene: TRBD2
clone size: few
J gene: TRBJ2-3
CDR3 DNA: TGTGCCAGCAGCTTATCTCTAGCGGGATATACCACAGATACGCAGTATTTT
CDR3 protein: CASSLSLAGYTTDTQYF

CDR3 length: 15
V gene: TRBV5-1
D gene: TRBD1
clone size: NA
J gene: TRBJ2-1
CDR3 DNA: TGCGCCAGCAAAAACGGGACAGGGTCTTACAATGAGCAGTTCTTC
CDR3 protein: CASKNGTGSYNEQFF

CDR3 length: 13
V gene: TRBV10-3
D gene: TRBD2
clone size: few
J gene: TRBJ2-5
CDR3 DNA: TGTGCCGTAGCGGGAGGGGTGCAAGAGACCCAGTACTTC
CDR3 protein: CAVAGGVQETQYF

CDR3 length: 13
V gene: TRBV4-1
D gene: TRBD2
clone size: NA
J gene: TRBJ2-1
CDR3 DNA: TGCGCCAGCAGCCTCCGACTAGCCAATGAGCAGTTCTTC
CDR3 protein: CASSLRLANEQFF

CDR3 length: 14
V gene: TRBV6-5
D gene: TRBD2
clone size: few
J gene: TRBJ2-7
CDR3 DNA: TGTGCCAGCAGTTACGTGACTAGCGGATACGAGCAGTACTTC
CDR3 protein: CASSYVTSGYEQYF

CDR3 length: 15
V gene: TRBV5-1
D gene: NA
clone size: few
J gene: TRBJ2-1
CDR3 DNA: TGCGCCAGCAGCCCGGGACTCACCTTCTACAATGAGCAGTTCTTC
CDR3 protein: CASSPGLTFYNEQFF

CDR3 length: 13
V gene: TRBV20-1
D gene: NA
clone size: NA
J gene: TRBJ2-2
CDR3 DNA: TGCAGTGGGTGGGACTCCCTGAGAGGGGAGCTGTTTTTT
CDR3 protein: CSGWDSLRGELFF

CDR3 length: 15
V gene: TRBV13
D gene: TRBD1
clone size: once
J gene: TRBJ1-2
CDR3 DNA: TGTGCCAGCAGCTCTTGGGACAGCCTGGACTATGGCTACACCTTC
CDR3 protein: CASSSWDSLDYGYTF

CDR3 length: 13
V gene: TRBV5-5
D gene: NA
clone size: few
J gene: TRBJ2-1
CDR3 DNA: TGTGCCAGCAGCTCGCTCTTGGAGAATGAGCAGTTCTTC
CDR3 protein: CASSSLLENEQFF

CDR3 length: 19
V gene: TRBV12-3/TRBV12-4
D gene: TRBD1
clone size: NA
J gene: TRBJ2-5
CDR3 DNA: TGTGCCAGCAGTCCATCACTGGGACAGGGGGCCGGAGCCCAAGAGACCCAGTACTTC
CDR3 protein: CASSPSLGQGAGAQETQYF

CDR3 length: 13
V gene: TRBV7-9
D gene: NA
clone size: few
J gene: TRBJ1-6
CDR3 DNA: TGTGCCACCAGCTTAGGGTGGGGGTCACCCCTCCACTTT
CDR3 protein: CATSLGWGSPLHF

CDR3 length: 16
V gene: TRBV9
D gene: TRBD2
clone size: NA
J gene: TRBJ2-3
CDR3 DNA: TGTGCCAGCAGCGTAGATAGCGGGAGATCCACAGATACGCAGTATTTT
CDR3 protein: CASSVDSGRSTDTQYF

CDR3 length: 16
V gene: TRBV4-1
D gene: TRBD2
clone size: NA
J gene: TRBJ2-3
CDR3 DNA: TGCGCCAGCAGCCAAGACGGCGGGAGACTCACAGATACGCAGTATTTT
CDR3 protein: CASSQDGGRLTDTQYF

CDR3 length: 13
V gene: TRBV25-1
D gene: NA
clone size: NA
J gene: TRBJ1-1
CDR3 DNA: TGTGCCAGCATGGGGATTTTGAACACTGAAGCTTTCTTT
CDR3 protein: CASMGILNTEAFF

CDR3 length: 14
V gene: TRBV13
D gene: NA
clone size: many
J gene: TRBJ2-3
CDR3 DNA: TGTGCCAGCAGCTCCGGGAGCCGCACAGATACGCAGTATTTT
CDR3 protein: CASSSGSRTDTQYF

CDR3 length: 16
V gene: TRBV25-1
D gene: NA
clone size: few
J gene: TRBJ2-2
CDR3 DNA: TGTGCCAGCAGTGAATCTTACCGGGGGCGCACCGGGGAGCTGTTTTTT
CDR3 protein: CASSESYRGRTGELFF

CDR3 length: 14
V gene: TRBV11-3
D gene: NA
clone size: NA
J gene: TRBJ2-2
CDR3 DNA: TGTGCCAGCAGCTTGCGGCAGGGCGGCGGGGAGCTGTTTTTT
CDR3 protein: CASSLRQGGGELFF

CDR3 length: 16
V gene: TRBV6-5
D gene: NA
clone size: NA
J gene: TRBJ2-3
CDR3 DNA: TGTGCCAGCAGTTACTCCGGTCTACCGGGCACAGATACGCAGTATTTT
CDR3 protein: CASSYSGLPGTDTQYF

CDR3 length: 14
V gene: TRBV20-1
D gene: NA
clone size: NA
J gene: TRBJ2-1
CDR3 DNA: TGCAGTGCGTACCGAAGGGGCCGGGACAATGAGCAGTTCTTC
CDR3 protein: CSAYRRGRDNEQFF

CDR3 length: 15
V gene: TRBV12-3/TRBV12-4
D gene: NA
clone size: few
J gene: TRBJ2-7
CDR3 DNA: TGTGCCAGCAGTTTCCGTTACGGGATAACCTACGAGCAGTACTTC
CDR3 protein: CASSFRYGITYEQYF

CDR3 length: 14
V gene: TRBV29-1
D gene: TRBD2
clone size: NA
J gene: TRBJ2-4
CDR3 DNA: TGCAGCGTTAGTCGGACTAGGGAGTTAAACATTCAGTACTTC
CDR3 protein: CSVSRTRELNIQYF

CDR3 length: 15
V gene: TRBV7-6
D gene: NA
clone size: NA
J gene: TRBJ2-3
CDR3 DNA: TGTGCCAGCAGCTTAGTGGCTAGGCTCCCAGATACGCAGTATTTT
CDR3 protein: CASSLVARLPDTQYF

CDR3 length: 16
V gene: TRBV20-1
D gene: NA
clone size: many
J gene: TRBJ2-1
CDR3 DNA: TGCAGTGCTAGAGATTCGTGGCTGGGGGGTAGAAATGAGCAGTTCTTC
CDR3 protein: CSARDSWLGGRNEQFF

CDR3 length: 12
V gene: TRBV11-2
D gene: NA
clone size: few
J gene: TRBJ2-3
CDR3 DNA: TGTGCCAGCAGCTTAGCCGATCGCGCGCAGTATTTT
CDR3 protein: CASSLADRAQYF

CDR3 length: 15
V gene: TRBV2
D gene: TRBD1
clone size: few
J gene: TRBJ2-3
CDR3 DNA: TGTGCCAGCAGTTTCGGGACAGGGTTGACAGATACGCAGTATTTT
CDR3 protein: CASSFGTGLTDTQYF

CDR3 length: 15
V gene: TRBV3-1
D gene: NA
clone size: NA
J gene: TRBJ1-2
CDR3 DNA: TGTGCCAGCAGCCCAGGGGACGGATCCGATTATGGCTACACCTTC
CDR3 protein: CASSPGDGSDYGYTF

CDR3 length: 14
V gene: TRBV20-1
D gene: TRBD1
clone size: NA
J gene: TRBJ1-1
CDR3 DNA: TGCAGTGCTGTTAAGACAGGGGGCAACCCTGAAGCTTTCTTT
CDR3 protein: CSAVKTGGNPEAFF